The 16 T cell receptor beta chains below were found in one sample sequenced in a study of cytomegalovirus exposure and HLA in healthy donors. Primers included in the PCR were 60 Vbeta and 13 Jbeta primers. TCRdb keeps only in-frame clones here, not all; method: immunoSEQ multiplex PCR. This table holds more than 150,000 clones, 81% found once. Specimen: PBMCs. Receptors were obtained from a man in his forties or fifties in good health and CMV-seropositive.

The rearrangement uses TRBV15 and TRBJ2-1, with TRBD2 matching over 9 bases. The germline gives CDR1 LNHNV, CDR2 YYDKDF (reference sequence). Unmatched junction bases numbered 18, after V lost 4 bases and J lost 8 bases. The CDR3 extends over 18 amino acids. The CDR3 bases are TGTGCCACCAGCAAGGAAAGGGCTAGCGGGACGAAGGTAGATGAGCAGTTCTTC. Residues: CATSKERASGTKVDEQFF.

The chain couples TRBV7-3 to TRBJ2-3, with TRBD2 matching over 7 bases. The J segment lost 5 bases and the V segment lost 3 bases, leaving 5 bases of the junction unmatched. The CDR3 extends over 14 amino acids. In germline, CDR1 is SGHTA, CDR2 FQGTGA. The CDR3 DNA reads TGTGCCAGCAGCTTGGGGGAGGGAGTAGATACGCAGTATTTT. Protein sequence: CASSLGEGVDTQYF.

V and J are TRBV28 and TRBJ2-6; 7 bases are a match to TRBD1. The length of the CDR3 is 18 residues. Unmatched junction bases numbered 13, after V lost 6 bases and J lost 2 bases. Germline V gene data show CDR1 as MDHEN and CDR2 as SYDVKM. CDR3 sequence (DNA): TGTGCCAGCAGGGCGGTGGCAGGGGGTATCGCTGGGGCCAACGTCCTGACTTTC. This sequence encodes CASRAVAGGIAGANVLTF.

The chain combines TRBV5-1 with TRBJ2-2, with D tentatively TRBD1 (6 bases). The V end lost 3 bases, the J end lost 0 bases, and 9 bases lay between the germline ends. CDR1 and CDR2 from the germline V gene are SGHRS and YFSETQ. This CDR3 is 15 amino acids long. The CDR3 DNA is TGCGCCAGCAGCTGGGACACAGCGAACACCGGGGAGCTGTTTTTT. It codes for CASSWDTANTGELFF.

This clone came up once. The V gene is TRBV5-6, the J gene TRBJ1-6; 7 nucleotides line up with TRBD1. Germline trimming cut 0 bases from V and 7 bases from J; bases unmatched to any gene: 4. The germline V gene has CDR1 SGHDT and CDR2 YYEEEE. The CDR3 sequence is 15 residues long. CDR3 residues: CASSLAQGVNSPLHF. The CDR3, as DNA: TGTGCCAGCAGCTTGGCCCAGGGGGTGAATTCACCCCTCCACTTT. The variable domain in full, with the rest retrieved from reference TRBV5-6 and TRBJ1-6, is DAGVTQSPTHLIKTRGQQVTLRCSPKSGHDTVSWYQQALGQGPQFIFQYYEEEERQRGNFPDRFSGHQFPNYSSELNVNALLLGDSALYLCASSLAQGVNSPLHFGNGTRLTVT.

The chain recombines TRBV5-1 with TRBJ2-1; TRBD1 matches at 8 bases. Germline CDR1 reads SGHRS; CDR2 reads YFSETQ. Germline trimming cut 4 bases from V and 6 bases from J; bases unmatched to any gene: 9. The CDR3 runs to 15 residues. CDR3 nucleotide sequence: TGCGCCAGCAGCCCGGACCGGACAGGGAGCAATGAGCAGTTCTTC. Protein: CASSPDRTGSNEQFF.

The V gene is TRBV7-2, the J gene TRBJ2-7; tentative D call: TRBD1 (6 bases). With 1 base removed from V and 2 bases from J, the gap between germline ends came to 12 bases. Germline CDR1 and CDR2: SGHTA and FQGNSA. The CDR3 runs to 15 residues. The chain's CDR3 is CASSLDFWGPYEQYF. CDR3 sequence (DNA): TGTGCCAGCAGCTTAGACTTCTGGGGGCCCTACGAGCAGTACTTC.

The CDR3 loop is CASSQSQGTQYF. The DNA for the CDR3 is TGTGCCAGCAGCCAGTCCCAGGGAACTCAGTACTTC. This chain links TRBV6-1 with TRBJ2-5; maybe TRBD1 (5 bases). CDR1 and CDR2 from the germline V gene are MNHNS and SASEGT. Trimming took 6 bases from V and 11 from J, leaving 16 bases between them. This CDR3 is 12 amino acids long.

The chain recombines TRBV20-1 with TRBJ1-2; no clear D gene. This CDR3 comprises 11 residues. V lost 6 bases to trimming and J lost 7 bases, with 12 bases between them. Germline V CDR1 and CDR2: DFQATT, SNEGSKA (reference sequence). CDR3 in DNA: TGCAGTGCCCCGCCGGGATTTGGCTACACCTTC. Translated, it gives CSAPPGFGYTF.

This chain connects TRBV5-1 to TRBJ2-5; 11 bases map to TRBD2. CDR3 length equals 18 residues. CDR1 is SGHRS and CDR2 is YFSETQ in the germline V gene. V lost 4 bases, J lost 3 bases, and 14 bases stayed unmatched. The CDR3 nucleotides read TGCGCCAGCAGCGCCGGACTAGCGGGCGTCAGTAGGGAAGAGACCCAGTACTTC. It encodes CASSAGLAGVSREETQYF.

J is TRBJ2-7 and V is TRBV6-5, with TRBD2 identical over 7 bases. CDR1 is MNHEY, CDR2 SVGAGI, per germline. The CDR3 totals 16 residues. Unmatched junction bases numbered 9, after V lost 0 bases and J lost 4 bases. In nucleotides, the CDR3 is TGTGCCAGCAGTTACTCGGCGTGGGGGGGGAATTACGAGCAGTACTTC. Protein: CASSYSAWGGNYEQYF.

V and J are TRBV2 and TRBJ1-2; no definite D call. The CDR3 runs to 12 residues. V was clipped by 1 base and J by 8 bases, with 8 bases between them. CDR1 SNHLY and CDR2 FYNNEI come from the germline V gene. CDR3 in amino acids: CASSEGARGYTF. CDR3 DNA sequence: TGTGCCAGCAGTGAAGGGGCACGAGGCTACACCTTC.

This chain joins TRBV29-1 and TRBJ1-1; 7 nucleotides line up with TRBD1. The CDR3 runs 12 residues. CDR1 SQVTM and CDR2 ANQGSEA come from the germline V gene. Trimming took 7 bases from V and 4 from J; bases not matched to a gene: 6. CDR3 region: CSGRQGSTEAFF. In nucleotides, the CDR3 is TGCAGCGGCCGACAGGGTAGCACTGAAGCTTTCTTT.

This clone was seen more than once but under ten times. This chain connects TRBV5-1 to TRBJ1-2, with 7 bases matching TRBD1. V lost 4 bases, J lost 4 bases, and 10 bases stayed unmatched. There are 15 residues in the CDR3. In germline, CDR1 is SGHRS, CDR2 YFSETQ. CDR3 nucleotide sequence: TGCGCCAGCAGCGTGACAGGGCTGAGGTCCTATGGCTACACCTTC. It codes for CASSVTGLRSYGYTF.

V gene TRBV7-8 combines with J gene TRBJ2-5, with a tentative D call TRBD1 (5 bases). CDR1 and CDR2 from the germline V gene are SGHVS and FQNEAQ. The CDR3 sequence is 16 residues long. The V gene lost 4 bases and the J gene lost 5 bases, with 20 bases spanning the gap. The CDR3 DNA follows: TGTGCCAGCAGCTCGACAGCCAATTTTTGGCGGGAGACCCAGTACTTC. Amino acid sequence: CASSSTANFWRETQYF.

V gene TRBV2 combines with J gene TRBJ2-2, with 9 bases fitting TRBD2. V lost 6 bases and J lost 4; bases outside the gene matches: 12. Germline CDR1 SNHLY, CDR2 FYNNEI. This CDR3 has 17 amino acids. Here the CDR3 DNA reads TGTGCCAGCAGGAAGACTAGCGGAGGTCCCACCACCGGGGAGCTGTTTTTT. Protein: CASRKTSGGPTTGELFF.